Sequencing of this T cell receptor (beta chain) was carried out in a study of radiotherapy plus CTLA-4 blockade in lung cancer (dated by TCRdb to between 2018 and 2020). Some background on the complete study: Among the enrolled patients, about 19% had an objective response, and 25% to 35% reached disease control. General conclusions and limits of the study: The strongest predictors of response, as reported, were early dynamic changes in blood T cell clones along with a rise in serum interferon-beta after radiation. After treatment with radiotherapy and ipilimumab, TCR clones that originated in tumors expanded in peripheral blood.

The CDR3 measures 13 amino acids from cysteine to phenylalanine. Left in the record is the CDR3 DNA by itself, 39 bases read in frame from the first base. The germline V gene (reference sequence) sets CDR1 to SEHNR and CDR2 to FQNEAQ. Preparation of the library involved the immunoSEQ multiplex PCR assay. TCRdb holds this immuneACCESS table with in-frame rearrangements only. Some clones are missing; in checked studies, unresolved V genes explain under half, and the rest has no known cause. Counted in this sample were 39,000 or so clones; about 70% of them appeared once. Around 9.5% of the sample is taken by the ten largest. In regard to this clone: The antigen this receptor binds is unknown. Within one base of it there is no much larger clone, and no base qualities were kept.

In this study, focal radiation therapy paired with CTLA-4 blockade (ipilimumab) was tested in patients who had chemo-refractory metastatic non-small-cell lung cancer. In this chain, TRBV7-9 is recombined with TRBJ2-5; a weak D assignment points to TRBD2 (6 bases agree). The J call is in doubt because the DNA end fits TRBJ2-7 better. Material: peripheral blood, obtained from a patient treated with radiotherapy plus ipilimumab. The source is a human donor with non-small cell lung cancer who had stable disease on radiotherapy plus ipilimumab. The DNA sequence is TGTGCCAGCAGCTTAGGGGAGGTGGGCGAGCAGTACTTC. Its amino acids are CASSLGEVGEQYF.